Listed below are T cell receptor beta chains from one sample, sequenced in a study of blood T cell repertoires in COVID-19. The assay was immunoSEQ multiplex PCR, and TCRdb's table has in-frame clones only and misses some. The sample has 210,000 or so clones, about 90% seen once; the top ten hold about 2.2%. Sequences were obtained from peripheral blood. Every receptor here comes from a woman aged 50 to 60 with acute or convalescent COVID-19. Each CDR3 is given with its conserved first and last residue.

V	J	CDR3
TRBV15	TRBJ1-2	CATSRDPPDISGYGYTF
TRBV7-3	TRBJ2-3	CASSPGTSGGADTQYF
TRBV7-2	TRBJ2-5	CASSRGQGTHF
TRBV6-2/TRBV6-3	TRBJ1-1	CASSSPGQGGKAFF
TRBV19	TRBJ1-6	CATGQGNSPLHF
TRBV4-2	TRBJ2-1	CASSPQPGLAGENEQFF
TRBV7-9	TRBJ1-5	CASSFLSSDRYNQPQHF
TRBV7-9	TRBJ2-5	CASSLYVSSFQETQYF
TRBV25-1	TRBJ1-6	CASRLARYNSPLHF
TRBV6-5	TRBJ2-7	CASSLTSVEQYF
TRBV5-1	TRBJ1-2	CASSLDNYGYTF
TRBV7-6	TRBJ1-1	CASSPGQGNTEAFF
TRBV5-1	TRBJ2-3	CASSPPDRVGTDTQYF
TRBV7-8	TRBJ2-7	CASSGGSSYEQYF
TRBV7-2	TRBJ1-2	CASSLGQGVRRDGYTF
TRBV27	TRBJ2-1	CASSLQGNEQFF
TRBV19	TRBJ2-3	CASGSSGMTDTQYF
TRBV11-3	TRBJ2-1	CASSSTTSGVEQFF
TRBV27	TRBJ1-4	CASSLQGPARKLFF
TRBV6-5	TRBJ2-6	CASSYEGAGANVLTF
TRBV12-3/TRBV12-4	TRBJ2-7	CASSPDRYEQYF
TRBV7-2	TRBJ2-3	CASSLRDWGDTQYF
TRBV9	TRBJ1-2	CASSETGSGGYTF
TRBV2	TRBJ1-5	CASSDPTEPQHF
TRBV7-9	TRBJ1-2	CASSLQQGFIDGYTF
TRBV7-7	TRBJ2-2	CASSLYLANTGELFF
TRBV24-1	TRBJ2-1	CATSDKLAGVASYNEQFF
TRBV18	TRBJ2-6	CASSPVGLAGSGANVLTF
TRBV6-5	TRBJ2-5	CASSQTGVGKTQYF
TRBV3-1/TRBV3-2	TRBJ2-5	CASSQGPGGDTQYF
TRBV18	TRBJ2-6	CASSPPGVSGANVLTF
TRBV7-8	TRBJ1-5	CASSLGQSNQPQHF
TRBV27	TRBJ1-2	CATSPHSSIYGYTF
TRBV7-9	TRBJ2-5	CASSHRLLYQETQYF
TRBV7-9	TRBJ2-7	CASSGGWGYEQYF
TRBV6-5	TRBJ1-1	CASSYERDTEAFF
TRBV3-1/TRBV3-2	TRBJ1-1	CASSPRDRGQGNTEAFF
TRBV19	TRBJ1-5	CASSAGRDQPQHF
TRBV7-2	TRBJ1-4	CASSLTTGSEKLFF
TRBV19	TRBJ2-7	CASSTRLAGISYEQYF
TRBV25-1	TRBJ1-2	CASSESGTKANYGYTF